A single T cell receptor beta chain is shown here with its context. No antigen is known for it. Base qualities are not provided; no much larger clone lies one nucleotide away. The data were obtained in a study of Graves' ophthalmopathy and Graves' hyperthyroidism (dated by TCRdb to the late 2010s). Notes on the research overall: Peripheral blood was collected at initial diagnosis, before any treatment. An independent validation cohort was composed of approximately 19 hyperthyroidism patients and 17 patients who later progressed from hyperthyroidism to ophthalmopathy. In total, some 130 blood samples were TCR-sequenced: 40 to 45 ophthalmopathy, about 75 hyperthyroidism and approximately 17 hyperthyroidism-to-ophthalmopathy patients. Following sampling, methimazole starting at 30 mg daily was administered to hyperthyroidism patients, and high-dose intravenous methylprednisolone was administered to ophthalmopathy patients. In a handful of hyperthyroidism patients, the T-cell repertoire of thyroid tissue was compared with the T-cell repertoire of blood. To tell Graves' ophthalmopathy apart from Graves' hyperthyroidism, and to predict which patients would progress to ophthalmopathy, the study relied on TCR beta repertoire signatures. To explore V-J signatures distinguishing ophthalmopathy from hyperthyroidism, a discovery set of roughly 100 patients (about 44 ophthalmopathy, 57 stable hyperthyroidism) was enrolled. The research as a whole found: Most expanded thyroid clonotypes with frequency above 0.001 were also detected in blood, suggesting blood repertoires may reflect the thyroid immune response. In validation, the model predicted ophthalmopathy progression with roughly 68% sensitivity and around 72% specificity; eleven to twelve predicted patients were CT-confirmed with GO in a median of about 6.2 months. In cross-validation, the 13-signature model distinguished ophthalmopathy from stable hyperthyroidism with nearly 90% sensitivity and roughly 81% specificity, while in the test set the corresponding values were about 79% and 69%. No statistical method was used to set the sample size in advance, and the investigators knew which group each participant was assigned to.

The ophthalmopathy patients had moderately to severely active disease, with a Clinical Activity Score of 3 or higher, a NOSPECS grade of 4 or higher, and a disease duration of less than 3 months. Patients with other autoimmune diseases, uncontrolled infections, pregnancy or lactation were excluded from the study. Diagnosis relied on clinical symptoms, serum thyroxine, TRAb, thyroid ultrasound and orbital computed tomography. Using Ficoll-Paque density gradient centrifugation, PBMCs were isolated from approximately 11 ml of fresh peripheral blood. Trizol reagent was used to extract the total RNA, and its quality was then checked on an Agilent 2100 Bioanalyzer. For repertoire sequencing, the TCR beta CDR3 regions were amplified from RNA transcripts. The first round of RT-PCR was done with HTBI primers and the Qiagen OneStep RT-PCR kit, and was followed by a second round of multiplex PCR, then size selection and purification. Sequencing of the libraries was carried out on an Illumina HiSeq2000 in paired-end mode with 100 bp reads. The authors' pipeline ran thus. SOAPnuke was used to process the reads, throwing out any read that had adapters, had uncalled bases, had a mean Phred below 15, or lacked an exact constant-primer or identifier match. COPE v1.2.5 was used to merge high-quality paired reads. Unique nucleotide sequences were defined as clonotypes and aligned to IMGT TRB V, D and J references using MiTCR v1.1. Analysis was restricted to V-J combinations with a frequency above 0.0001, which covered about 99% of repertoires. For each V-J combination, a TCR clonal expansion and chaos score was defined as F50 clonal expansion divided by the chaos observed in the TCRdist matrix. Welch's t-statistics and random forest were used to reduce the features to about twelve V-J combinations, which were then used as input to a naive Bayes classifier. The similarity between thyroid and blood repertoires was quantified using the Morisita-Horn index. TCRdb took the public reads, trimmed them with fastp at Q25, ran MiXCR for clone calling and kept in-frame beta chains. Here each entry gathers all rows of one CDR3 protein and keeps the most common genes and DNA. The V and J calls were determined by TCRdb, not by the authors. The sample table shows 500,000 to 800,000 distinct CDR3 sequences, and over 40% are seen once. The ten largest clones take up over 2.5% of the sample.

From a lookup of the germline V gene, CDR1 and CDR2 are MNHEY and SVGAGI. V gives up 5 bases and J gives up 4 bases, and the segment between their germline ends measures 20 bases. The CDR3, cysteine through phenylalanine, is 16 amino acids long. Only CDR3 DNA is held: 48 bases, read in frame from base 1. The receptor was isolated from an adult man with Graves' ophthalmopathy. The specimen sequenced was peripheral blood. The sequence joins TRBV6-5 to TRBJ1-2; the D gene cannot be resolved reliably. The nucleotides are TGTGCCAGCAGTGAATCTCGGGTCCTCGCGGCCTATGGCTACACCTTC. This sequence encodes CASSESRVLAAYGYTF.